Sequencing of this T cell receptor beta chain was carried out in a study of blood T cells in healthy people across ages. Findings and limits, study-wide: Older age coincided with a roughly linear decline in TCR beta diversity per million T cells.

Researchers collected 9.5 to 10 milliliters of peripheral blood from every single donor. RNA extraction gave at least 5.5 micrograms of total RNA per sample. Combining a sample-barcoded 5' primer with a J-beta primer mix, a second PCR ran for roughly 7 to 11 cycles. There were at least 3 million CDR3-containing paired-end reads obtained from each sample. MiXCR was run by TCRdb on the 5' RACE reads, yielding one entry per CDR3 protein. Among around 1,700,000 distinct CDR3 sequences listed, under 30% were seen once. This clonotype was counted a few times. The antigen remains undetermined. Looked up from germline, CDR1 is LGHDT and CDR2 is YNNKEL (reference sequence). The junction had 10 bases not matched to a gene; V was cut back by 7 bases and J by 7 bases. This CDR3 has 13 residues.

The receptor's source is a woman in her 30s in good health. Sequencing was performed on blood. The chain is built from TRBV3-1 and TRBJ2-7; 7 bases match TRBD1. The DNA for the CDR3 is TGTGCCAGCAATCCAGGGGGACCCGGGGAGCAGTACTTC. This translates into CASNPGGPGEQYF.